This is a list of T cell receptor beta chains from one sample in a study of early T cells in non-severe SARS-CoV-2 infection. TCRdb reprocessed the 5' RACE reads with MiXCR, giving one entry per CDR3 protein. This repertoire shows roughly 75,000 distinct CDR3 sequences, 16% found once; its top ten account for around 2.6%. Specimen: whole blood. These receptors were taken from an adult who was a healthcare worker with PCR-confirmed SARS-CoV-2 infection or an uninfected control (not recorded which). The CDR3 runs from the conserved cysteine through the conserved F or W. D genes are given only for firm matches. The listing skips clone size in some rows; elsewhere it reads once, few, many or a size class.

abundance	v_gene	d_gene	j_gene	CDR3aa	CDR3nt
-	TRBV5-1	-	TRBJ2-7	CASSKEGLDEQYF	TGCGCCAGCAGCAAGGAGGGACTCGACGAGCAGTACTTC
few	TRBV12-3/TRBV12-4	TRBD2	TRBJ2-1	CASSGGTSSYNEQFF	TGTGCCAGCAGCGGTGGGACTAGCTCCTACAATGAGCAGTTCTTC
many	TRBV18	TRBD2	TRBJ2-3	CASSPGLAGGPDTQYF	TGTGCCAGCTCACCAGGACTAGCGGGGGGGCCAGATACGCAGTATTTT
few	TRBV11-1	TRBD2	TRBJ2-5	CASSGGLGETQYF	TGTGCCAGCAGCGGGGGACTAGGGGAGACCCAGTACTTC
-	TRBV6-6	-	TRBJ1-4	CASSYQALLAGEKLFF	TGTGCCAGCAGTTACCAGGCGCTCCTCGCAGGTGAAAAACTGTTTTTT
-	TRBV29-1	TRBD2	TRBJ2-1	CSVETSGRVYEQFF	TGCAGCGTTGAGACTAGCGGGAGAGTATATGAGCAGTTCTTC
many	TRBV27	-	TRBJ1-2	CASSLRGNGYTF	TGTGCCAGCAGTTTAAGGGGAAACGGCTACACCTTC
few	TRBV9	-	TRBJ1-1	CASSVAPGPKENTEAFF	TGTGCCAGCAGCGTAGCTCCAGGGCCCAAAGAGAACACTGAAGCTTTCTTT
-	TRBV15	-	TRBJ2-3	CATSRGGLDTQYF	TGTGCCACCAGCAGGGGGGGGCTTGATACGCAGTATTTT
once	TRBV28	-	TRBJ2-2	CASRRGTDTGELFF	TGTGCCAGCAGGAGGGGTACGGACACCGGGGAGCTGTTTTTT
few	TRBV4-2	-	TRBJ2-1	CASSREQGGNNEQFF	TGTGCCAGCAGCCGCGAGCAGGGGGGCAACAATGAGCAGTTCTTC
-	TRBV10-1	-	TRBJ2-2	CASSEKRTGELFF	TGCGCCAGCAGTGAGAAGCGCACCGGGGAGCTGTTTTTT
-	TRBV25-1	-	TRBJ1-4	CASSEEGEKLFF	TGTGCCAGCAGTGAAGAAGGTGAAAAACTGTTTTTT
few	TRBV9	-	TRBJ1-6	CASSVEGEGRSPLHF	TGTGCCAGCAGCGTAGAGGGAGAGGGACGCTCACCCCTCCACTTT
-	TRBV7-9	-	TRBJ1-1	CASGRPDTEAFF	TGTGCCAGCGGCAGGCCGGACACTGAAGCTTTCTTT
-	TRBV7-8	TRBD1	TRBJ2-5	CASSLDHRQGRETQYF	TGTGCCAGCAGCTTAGATCACCGACAGGGTAGGGAGACCCAGTACTTC
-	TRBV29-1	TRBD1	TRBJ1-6	CSARQGELGSPLHF	TGCAGCGCACGACAGGGGGAATTAGGTTCACCCCTCCACTTT
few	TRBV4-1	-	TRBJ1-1	CASSQDRERGTEAFF	TGCGCCAGCAGCCAAGATCGGGAGCGGGGCACTGAAGCTTTCTTT
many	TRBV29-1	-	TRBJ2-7	CSVDVAGGNEQYF	TGCAGCGTTGACGTAGCTGGGGGCAACGAGCAGTACTTC
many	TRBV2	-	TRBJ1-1	CASSRRAVNEAFF	TGTGCCAGCAGTCGAAGAGCCGTCAATGAAGCTTTCTTT
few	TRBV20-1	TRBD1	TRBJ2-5	CSAGVTGVLETQYF	TGCAGTGCTGGGGTGACAGGGGTATTGGAGACCCAGTACTTC
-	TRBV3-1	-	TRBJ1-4	CASSNPAGGKLFF	TGTGCCAGCAGCAACCCTGCCGGAGGAAAACTGTTTTTT
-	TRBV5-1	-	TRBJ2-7	CASSWDTFYEQYF	TGCGCCAGCAGCTGGGACACCTTTTACGAGCAGTACTTC
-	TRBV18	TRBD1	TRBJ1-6	CASSLNSIQGIDSPLHF	TGTGCCAGCTCACTAAACTCCATACAGGGGATCGATTCACCCCTCCACTTT
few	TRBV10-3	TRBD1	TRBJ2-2	CAIRPGTGRNTGELFF	TGTGCCATCCGTCCCGGGACAGGGAGGAACACCGGGGAGCTGTTTTTT
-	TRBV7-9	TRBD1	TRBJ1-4	CASSPTGGPSEKLFF	TGTGCCAGCAGCCCTACAGGGGGGCCTAGTGAAAAACTGTTTTTT
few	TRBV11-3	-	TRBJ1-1	CASSLGGRDSTEAFF	TGTGCCAGCAGCTTAGGGGGCAGGGATTCCACTGAAGCTTTCTTT
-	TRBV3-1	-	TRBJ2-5	CASSQTGPPRAETQYF	TGTGCCAGCAGCCAAACGGGGCCGCCGAGGGCGGAGACCCAGTACTTC
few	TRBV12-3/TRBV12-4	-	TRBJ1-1	CASSFGWGAFF	TGTGCCAGCAGTTTCGGATGGGGAGCTTTCTTT
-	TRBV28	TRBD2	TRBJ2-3	CASSRGGAGPTDTQYF	TGTGCCAGCAGCCGGGGGGGAGCGGGACCAACAGATACGCAGTATTTT
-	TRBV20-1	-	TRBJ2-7	CSARAMKPNEQYF	TGCAGTGCTAGAGCAATGAAACCCAACGAGCAGTACTTC
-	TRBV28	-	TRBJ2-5	CASSLAGPPRTQYF	TGTGCCAGCAGTTTGGCCGGGCCCCCAAGGACCCAGTACTTC
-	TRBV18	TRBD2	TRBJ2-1	CASTSRSGGNNEQFF	TGTGCCAGCACCTCTAGGAGCGGGGGCAACAATGAGCAGTTCTTC
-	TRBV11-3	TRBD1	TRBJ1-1	CASSSGQTNTEAFF	TGTGCCAGCAGCTCGGGACAGACGAACACTGAAGCTTTCTTT
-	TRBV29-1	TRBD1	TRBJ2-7	CSIEGQGTYEQYF	TGCAGCATCGAAGGACAGGGAACCTACGAGCAGTACTTC
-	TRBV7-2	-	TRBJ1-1	CASRPTGYTEAFF	TGTGCCAGCAGACCCACAGGGTACACTGAAGCTTTCTTT
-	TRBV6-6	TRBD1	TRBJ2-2	CASSLGQGATGELFF	TGTGCCAGCAGCTTGGGACAGGGGGCAACCGGGGAGCTGTTTTTT
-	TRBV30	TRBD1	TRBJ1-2	CAWSRGVANYGYTF	TGTGCCTGGAGCAGGGGGGTGGCTAACTATGGCTACACCTTC
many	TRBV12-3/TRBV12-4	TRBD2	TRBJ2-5	CASSHQGLAGDQETQYF	TGTGCCAGCAGTCATCAGGGATTAGCGGGGGACCAAGAGACCCAGTACTTC
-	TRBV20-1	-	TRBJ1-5	CSASAGWGNQPQHF	TGCAGTGCTAGCGCAGGGTGGGGGAATCAGCCCCAGCATTTT
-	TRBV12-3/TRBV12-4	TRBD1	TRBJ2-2	CASSPGQGDTGELFF	TGTGCCAGCAGCCCAGGACAGGGGGACACCGGGGAGCTGTTTTTT
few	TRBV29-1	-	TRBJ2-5	CSVEDLRGTQYF	TGCAGCGTTGAGGACCTCCGAGGGACCCAGTACTTC
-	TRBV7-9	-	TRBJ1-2	CASSLSVDGYTF	TGTGCCAGCAGCTTATCGGTTGATGGCTACACCTTC
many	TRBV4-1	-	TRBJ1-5	CASSQGLDSNQPQHF	TGCGCCAGCAGCCAGGGCTTAGATAGCAATCAGCCCCAGCATTTT
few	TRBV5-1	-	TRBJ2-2	CASKVEMTGELFF	TGCGCCAGCAAGGTAGAGATGACCGGGGAGCTGTTTTTT
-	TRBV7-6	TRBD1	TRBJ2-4	CASSPLSTAGRGIIQYF	TGTGCCAGCAGCCCGTTGTCCACTGCGGGCAGGGGGATCATTCAGTACTTC
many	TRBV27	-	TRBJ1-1	CASSEPGQNTEAFF	TGTGCCAGCAGTGAACCGGGACAGAACACTGAAGCTTTCTTT
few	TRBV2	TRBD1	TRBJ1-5	CASSKGGGFDNQPQHF	TGTGCCAGCAGTAAAGGGGGCGGATTTGACAATCAGCCCCAGCATTTT
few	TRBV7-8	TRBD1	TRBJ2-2	CASSPRDWTGSLTGELFF	TGTGCCAGCAGCCCCCGTGATTGGACAGGTTCCCTCACCGGGGAGCTGTTTTTT
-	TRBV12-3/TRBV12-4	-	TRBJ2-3	CASSLGLRSTDTQYF	TGTGCCAGCAGTTTAGGGCTGCGGAGTACAGATACGCAGTATTTT
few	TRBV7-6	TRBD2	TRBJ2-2	CASSLAPSGGHTGELFF	TGTGCCAGCAGCTTAGCCCCCAGCGGGGGTCACACCGGGGAGCTGTTTTTT
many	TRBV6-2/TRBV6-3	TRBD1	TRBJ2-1	CASSYSTGVSYNEQFF	TGTGCCAGCAGTTACTCCACAGGGGTCTCCTACAATGAGCAGTTCTTC
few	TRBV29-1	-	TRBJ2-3	CSVGREDTQYF	TGCAGCGTCGGACGAGAGGATACGCAGTATTTT
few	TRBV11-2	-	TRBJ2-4	CASSLESLAKNIQYF	TGTGCCAGCAGCTTAGAATCCTTAGCCAAAAACATTCAGTACTTC
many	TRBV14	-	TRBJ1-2	CASSQSSGGYTF	TGTGCCAGCAGCCAGAGCAGCGGTGGCTACACCTTC